These T cell receptor beta chains were read from a single sample in a study of cytomegalovirus exposure and HLA in healthy donors. Profiling relied on immunoSEQ multiplex PCR, and the TCRdb table lists in-frame clones only, not all of them. This sample has approximately 100,000 clones; approximately 81% occur once, and the top ten carry roughly 15%. The sequenced material came from PBMCs. All receptors come from a male donor in good health and CMV-seropositive. CDR3s include the opening cysteine and the closing phenylalanine or tryptophan.

J: TRBJ2-1; V: TRBV19; CDR3: CASSVGARDYHNEQFF
J: TRBJ1-2; V: TRBV12-5; CDR3: CASGTGTLYGYTF
J: TRBJ1-1; V: TRBV9; CDR3: CASSEPGQGDTEAFF
J: TRBJ1-5; V: TRBV9; CDR3: CASSLGLLNQPQHF
J: TRBJ1-2; V: TRBV30; CDR3: CAWSLTGGIYGYTF
J: TRBJ1-5; V: TRBV30; CDR3: CAWSTGTDNQPQHF
J: TRBJ1-6; V: TRBV5-1; CDR3: CASSFSSVKRSYNSPLHF
J: TRBJ2-2; V: TRBV28; CDR3: CASRSGQGTTGELFF
J: TRBJ2-1; V: TRBV2; CDR3: CASTPISGGAYEQFF
J: TRBJ1-4; V: TRBV5-1; CDR3: CASSPDSGGAAEKLFF
J: TRBJ2-6; V: TRBV7-9; CDR3: CASSSPWTGGSGANVLTF
J: TRBJ2-7; V: TRBV11-2; CDR3: CASSLEAGGSYEQYF
J: TRBJ1-1; V: TRBV9; CDR3: CASSVGGGRLEAFF
J: TRBJ2-7; V: TRBV6-6; CDR3: CASNLGTGLYEQYF
J: TRBJ1-2; V: TRBV19; CDR3: CAGGTAYGYTF
J: TRBJ2-2; V: TRBV5-1; CDR3: CASSWRTGHTGELFF
J: TRBJ1-5; V: TRBV5-4; CDR3: CASSLGGGGAGQPQHF
J: TRBJ1-4; V: TRBV10-3; CDR3: CAIGQGGDNEKLFF
J: TRBJ2-3; V: TRBV7-2; CDR3: CASSLEETSGWSDTQYF
J: TRBJ1-1; V: TRBV7-2; CDR3: CASSLVDLGSTEAFF
J: TRBJ1-6; V: TRBV27; CDR3: CASSLGQYNSPLHF
J: TRBJ2-5; V: TRBV30; CDR3: CAWSRGRGKTQYF
J: TRBJ2-5; V: TRBV30; CDR3: CAWTYTRQGAGETQYF
J: TRBJ1-5; V: TRBV7-2; CDR3: CASSPYANQPQHF
J: TRBJ1-2; V: TRBV28; CDR3: CASSPTYYREFNYGYTF
J: TRBJ2-3; V: TRBV2; CDR3: CASISGYTPSTDTQYF
J: TRBJ2-7; V: TRBV4-2; CDR3: CASSPTGVYEQYF
J: TRBJ1-1; V: TRBV5-4; CDR3: CASSLEQGGTEAFF
J: TRBJ2-1; V: TRBV25-1; CDR3: CASSEFARGGNEQFF
J: TRBJ1-1; V: TRBV19; CDR3: CASSPTDSIAFF
J: TRBJ2-1; V: TRBV10-1; CDR3: CASSFDRQQFF
J: TRBJ1-4; V: TRBV4-2; CDR3: CASSQGRYGSEKLFF
J: TRBJ1-6; V: TRBV27; CDR3: CASSLSRLSPLHF
J: TRBJ1-3; V: TRBV6-6; CDR3: CASSWGQPSGNTIYF
J: TRBJ2-7; V: TRBV6-1; CDR3: CASSVTASRGVYEQYF
J: TRBJ2-3; V: TRBV7-2; CDR3: CASSLTSGGTDTQYF
J: TRBJ2-1; V: TRBV7-3; CDR3: CASSFIAGGPNEQFF
J: TRBJ1-6; V: TRBV19; CDR3: CASNLRGIYNSPLHF
J: TRBJ2-3; V: TRBV18; CDR3: CASSPTAGLVEYF
J: TRBJ1-1; V: TRBV7-3; CDR3: CASSLRGGANTEAFF
J: TRBJ1-2; V: TRBV27; CDR3: CASSLLNPTGAKSGYTF
J: TRBJ1-1; V: TRBV6-5; CDR3: CASSYGGGEAFF
J: TRBJ1-6; V: TRBV18; CDR3: CASSPNRQGNNSPLHF
J: TRBJ2-3; V: TRBV5-1; CDR3: CASSPRGATLTDTQYF
J: TRBJ1-2; V: TRBV29-1; CDR3: CSATGNRGGYTF
J: TRBJ2-1; V: TRBV6-5; CDR3: CASSAGTSGNEQFF
J: TRBJ1-1; V: TRBV11-2; CDR3: CASSLAGAEAFF
J: TRBJ2-2; V: TRBV6-5; CDR3: CASRPGQGHTGELFF
J: TRBJ2-3; V: TRBV7-3; CDR3: CASSTGLASRDTQYF
J: TRBJ2-5; V: TRBV7-2; CDR3: CASSLDSQETQYF